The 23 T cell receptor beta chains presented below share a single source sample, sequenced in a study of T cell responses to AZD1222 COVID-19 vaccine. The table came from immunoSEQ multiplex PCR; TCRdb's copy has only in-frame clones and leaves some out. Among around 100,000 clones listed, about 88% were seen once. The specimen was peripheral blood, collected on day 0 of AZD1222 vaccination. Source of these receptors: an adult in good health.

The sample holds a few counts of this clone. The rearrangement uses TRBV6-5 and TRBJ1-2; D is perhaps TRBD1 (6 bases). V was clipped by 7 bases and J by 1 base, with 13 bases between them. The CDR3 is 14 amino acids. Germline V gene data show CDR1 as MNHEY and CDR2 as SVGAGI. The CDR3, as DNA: TGTGCCAGCAAAAACAGGGCTCTTAACTATGGCTACACCTTC. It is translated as CASKNRALNYGYTF.

The CDR3 sequence: CASSRGVNTEAFF. The CDR3, as DNA: TGTGCCAGCAGCCGGGGGGTGAACACTGAAGCTTTCTTT. The J gene is TRBJ1-1, the V gene TRBV9, with a weak D call TRBD1 (5 bases). V lost 4 bases to trimming and J lost 0 bases, with 7 bases between them. The CDR3 spans 13 residues. Germline CDR1 is SGDLS and CDR2 is YYNGEE.

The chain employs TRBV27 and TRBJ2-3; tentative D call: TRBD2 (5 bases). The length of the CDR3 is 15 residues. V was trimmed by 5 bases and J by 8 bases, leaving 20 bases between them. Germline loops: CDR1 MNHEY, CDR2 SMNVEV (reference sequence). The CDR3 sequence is CASSLGPRGSRTQYF. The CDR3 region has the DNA TGTGCCAGCAGTCTAGGCCCCCGAGGGTCACGTACGCAGTATTTT.

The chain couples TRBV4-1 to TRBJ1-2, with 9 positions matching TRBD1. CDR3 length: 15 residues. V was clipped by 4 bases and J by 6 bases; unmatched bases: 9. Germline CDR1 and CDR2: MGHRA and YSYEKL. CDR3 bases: TGCGCCAGCAGCCTATCGTCACAGGGGGCGGATGGCTACACCTTC. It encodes CASSLSSQGADGYTF.

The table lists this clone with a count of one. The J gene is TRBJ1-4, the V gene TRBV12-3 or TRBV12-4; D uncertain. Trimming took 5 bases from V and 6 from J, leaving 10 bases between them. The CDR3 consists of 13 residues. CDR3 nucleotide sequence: TGTGCCAGCAGTCCTGGCCCCGATGAAAAACTGTTTTTT. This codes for CASSPGPDEKLFF.

Here the CDR3 reads CAISEGLEAPLHF. As DNA, the CDR3 is TGTGCCATCAGTGAGGGACTCGAGGCACCCCTCCACTTT. The chain recombines TRBV10-3 with TRBJ1-6; no clear D. CDR3 size: 13 residues. Deletions cut 2 bases from V and 11 bases from J, with 10 bases between. Per the germline V gene, CDR1 is ENHRY and CDR2 is SYGVKD.

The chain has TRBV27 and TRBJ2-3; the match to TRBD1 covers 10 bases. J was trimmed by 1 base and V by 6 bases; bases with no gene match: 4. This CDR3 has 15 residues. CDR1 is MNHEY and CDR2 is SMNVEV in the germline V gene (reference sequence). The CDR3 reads CASRKDRGGTDTQYF. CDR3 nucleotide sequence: TGTGCCAGCAGGAAGGACAGGGGGGGCACAGATACGCAGTATTTT.

CDR3 in amino acids: CASSQGRGGNQPQHF. CDR3 bases: TGTGCCAGCAGCCAGGGGAGGGGGGGCAATCAGCCCCAGCATTTT. This sequence joins TRBV5-8 and TRBJ1-5, with D tentatively TRBD1 (6 bases). V was cut by 4 bases and J by 2 bases, with 13 bases left in between. The CDR3 contains 15 residues. CDR1 is SGHTS and CDR2 is YDEGEE in the germline V gene.

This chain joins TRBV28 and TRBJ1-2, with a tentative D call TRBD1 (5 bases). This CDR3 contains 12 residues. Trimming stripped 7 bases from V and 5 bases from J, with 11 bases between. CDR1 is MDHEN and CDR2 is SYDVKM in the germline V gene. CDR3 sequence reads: CASNAGSYGYTF. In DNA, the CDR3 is TGTGCCAGCAACGCAGGGAGTTATGGCTACACCTTC.

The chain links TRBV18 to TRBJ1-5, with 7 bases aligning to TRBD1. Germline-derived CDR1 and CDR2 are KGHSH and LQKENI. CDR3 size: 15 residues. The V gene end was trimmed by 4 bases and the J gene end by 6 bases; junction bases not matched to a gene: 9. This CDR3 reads CASSLGTAGGQPQHF. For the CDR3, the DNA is TGTGCCAGCTCACTTGGGACAGCGGGGGGTCAGCCCCAGCATTTT.

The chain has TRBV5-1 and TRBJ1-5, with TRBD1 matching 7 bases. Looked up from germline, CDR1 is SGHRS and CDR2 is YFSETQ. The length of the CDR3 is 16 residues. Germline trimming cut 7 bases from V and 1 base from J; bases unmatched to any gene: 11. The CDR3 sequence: CASFGQEATSNQPQHF. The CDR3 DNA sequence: TGCGCCAGCTTCGGACAGGAGGCGACAAGCAATCAGCCCCAGCATTTT.

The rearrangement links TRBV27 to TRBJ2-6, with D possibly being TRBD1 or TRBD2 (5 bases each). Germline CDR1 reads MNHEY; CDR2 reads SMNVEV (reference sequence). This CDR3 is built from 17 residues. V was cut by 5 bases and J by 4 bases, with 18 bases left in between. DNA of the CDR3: TGTGCCAGCAGTCCTTTCACCAGGGAGTACGGGGCCAACGTCCTGACTTTC. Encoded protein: CASSPFTREYGANVLTF.

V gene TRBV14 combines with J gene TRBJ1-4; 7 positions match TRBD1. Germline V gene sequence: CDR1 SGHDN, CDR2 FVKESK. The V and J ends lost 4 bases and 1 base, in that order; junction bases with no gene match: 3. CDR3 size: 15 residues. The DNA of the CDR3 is TGTGCCAGCAGCCCATACAGGGGAACTAATGAAAAACTGTTTTTT. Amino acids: CASSPYRGTNEKLFF.

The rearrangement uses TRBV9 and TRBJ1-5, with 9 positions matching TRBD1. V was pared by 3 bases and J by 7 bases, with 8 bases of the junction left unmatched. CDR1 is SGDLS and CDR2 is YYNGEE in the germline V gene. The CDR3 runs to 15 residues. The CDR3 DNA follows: TGTGCCAGCAGCGAGGGGACAGGGTTCGGGCAGCCCCAGCATTTT. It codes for CASSEGTGFGQPQHF.

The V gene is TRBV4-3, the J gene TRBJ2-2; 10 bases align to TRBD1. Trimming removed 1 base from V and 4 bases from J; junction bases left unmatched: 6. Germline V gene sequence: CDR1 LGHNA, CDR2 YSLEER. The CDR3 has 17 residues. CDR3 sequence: CASSQAGTGVPTGELFF. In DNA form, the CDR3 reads TGCGCCAGCAGCCAAGCCGGGACAGGGGTGCCCACCGGGGAGCTGTTTTTT.

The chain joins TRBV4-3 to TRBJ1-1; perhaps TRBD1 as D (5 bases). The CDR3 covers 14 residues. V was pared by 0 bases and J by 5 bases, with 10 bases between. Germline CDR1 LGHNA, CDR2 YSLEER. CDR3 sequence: CASSQDRGGTEAFF. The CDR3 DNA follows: TGCGCCAGCAGCCAAGATCGGGGGGGGACTGAAGCTTTCTTT.

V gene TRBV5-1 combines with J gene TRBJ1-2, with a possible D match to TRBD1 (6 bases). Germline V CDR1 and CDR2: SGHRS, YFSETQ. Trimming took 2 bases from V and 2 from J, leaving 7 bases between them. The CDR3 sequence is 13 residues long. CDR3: CASSFDRNYGYTF. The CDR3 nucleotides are TGCGCCAGCAGCTTCGACAGGAACTATGGCTACACCTTC.

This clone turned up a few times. DNA for the CDR3: TGCGCCAGCAGCCAAGCCGCTGGACAGGGGACCTATGGCTACACCTTC. Protein product: CASSQAAGQGTYGYTF. This sequence joins TRBV4-3 and TRBJ1-2, with 9 bases identical to TRBD1. CDR3 length equals 16 residues. Germline V gene lookup returns CDR1 LGHNA and CDR2 YSLEER. J was trimmed by 4 bases and V by 1 base; bases with no gene match: 7.

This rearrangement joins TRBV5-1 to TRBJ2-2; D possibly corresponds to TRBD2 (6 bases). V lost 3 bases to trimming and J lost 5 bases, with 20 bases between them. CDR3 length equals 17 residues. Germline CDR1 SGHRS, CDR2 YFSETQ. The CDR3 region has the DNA TGCGCCAGCAGCTCCCGGGACTGGCAACGTGGGACCGGGGAGCTGTTTTTT. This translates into CASSSRDWQRGTGELFF.

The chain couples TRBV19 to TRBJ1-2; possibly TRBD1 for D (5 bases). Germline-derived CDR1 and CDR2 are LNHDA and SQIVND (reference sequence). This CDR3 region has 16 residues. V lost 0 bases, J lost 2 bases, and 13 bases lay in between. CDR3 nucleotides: TGTGCCAGTAGTATAGATCTATTTCGGGGCAACTATGGCTACACCTTC. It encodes CASSIDLFRGNYGYTF.

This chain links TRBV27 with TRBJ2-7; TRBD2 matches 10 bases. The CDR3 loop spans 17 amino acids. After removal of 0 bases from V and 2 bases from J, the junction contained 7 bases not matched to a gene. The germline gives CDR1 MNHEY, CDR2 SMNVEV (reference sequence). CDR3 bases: TGTGCCAGCAGTTTATCCGCCACGAGCGGGAGGGCCTACGAGCAGTACTTC. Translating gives CASSLSATSGRAYEQYF.

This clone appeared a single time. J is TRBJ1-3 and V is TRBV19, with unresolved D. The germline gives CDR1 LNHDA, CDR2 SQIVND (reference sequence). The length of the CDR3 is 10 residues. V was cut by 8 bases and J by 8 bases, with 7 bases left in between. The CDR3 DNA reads TGTGCCAGTCTCCGGGACACCATATATTTT. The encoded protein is CASLRDTIYF.

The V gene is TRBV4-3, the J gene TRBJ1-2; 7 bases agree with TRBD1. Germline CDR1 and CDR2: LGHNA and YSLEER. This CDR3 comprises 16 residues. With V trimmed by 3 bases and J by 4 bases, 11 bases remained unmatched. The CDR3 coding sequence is TGCGCCAGCAGCCAGGACGACAGGGCTCTCCTCTATGGCTACACCTTC. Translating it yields CASSQDDRALLYGYTF.